The 10 T cell receptor beta chains listed next were all sequenced from one sample in a study of kidney transplant recipient with SARS-CoV-2 infection. TCRdb analysed the reads with MiXCR anew, one entry per CDR3 protein. The sample shows approximately 240,000 distinct CDR3 sequences, under 35% of them seen only once. Source: a blood sample, taken at baseline and around day 110 from a kidney transplant recipient. Source of these receptors: a male patient in his thirties who had COVID-19 and was a kidney transplant recipient. Part of the T cell pool may stem from the graft donor.

This clonotype was counted many times. The chain combines TRBV3-1 with TRBJ1-6; D not certain. This CDR3 spans 14 amino acids. V was cut by 3 bases and J by 8 bases, with 11 bases left in between. The germline V gene encodes CDR1 LGHDT and CDR2 YNNKEL (reference sequence). In nucleotides, the CDR3 is TGTGCCAGCAGCCACCGCGATGATTATTCACCCCTCCACTTT. This codes for CASSHRDDYSPLHF.

Turning to this clonotype: With a much larger clone just one base away, this may be a read error. The CDR3 ends on some other residue instead of the conserved phenylalanine or tryptophan, so this is likely a read error. The chain is built from TRBV20-1 and TRBJ1-6; 7 nucleotides agree with TRBD1. V trimming: 5 bases; J trimming: 9 bases; junction bases outside the gene matches: 13. The germline V gene encodes CDR1 DFQATT and CDR2 SNEGSKA (reference sequence). The CDR3 has 15 amino acids. The CDR3 reads CSARAVDRVSSPLHY. The CDR3 coding sequence is TGCAGTGCTCGAGCCGTCGACAGGGTGTCTTCACCCCTCCACTAT.

Details on this clonotype: A much larger clone differs by one base, so this may be a read error. This sequence joins TRBV6-1 and TRBJ2-7; D is uncertain. V was pared by 11 bases and J by 3 bases, with 20 bases between. The germline gives CDR1 MNHNS, CDR2 SASEGT. The CDR3 extends over 14 amino acids. CDR3 sequence: CACTRSSKGYEQYF. The DNA of the CDR3 is TGTGCCTGCACCCGGTCCAGCAAGGGCTACGAGCAGTACTTC.

As regards this clonotype: A far larger clone is only one base removed, so a read error is likely. V and J are TRBV7-2 and TRBJ2-5; D is uncertain. Germline lookup yields CDR1 SGHTA and CDR2 FQGNSA. The CDR3 spans 11 residues. CDR3 amino acids: CVSSSQETQYF. CDR3 nucleotide sequence: TGTGTCAGCAGCTCCCAAGAGACCCAGTACTTC.

This clonotype has at least ten counts. The chain recombines TRBV3-1 with TRBJ2-2; no reliable D call. The germline V gene encodes CDR1 LGHDT and CDR2 YNNKEL (reference sequence). There are 18 residues in the CDR3. V lost 5 bases and J lost 5, with 24 bases in between. The CDR3, as DNA: TGTGCCAGCAGCTTCTTGGCTCCCATTTCAGGCTTGACCGGGGAGCTGTTTTTT. This codes for CASSFLAPISGLTGELFF.

This clonotype was seen at least ten times. This sequence joins TRBV20-1 and TRBJ1-2, with 7 bases lining up with TRBD1. The junction had 10 bases not matched to a gene; V was cut back by 3 bases and J by 0 bases. The CDR3 spans 16 residues. The germline V gene has CDR1 DFQATT and CDR2 SNEGSKA (reference sequence). The CDR3 nucleotides read TGCAGTGCTAGGCCAGCCACAGGGGTAGCTAACTATGGCTACACCTTC. It encodes CSARPATGVANYGYTF.

The sample holds many counts of this clonotype. The chain couples TRBV20-1 to TRBJ1-5; tentatively, D is TRBD1 (5 bases). This CDR3 contains 14 residues. Germline CDR1 reads DFQATT; CDR2 reads SNEGSKA (reference sequence). Trimming took 2 bases from V and 2 from J, leaving 10 bases between them. The CDR3 DNA reads TGCAGTGCTAGACAGGGTTTAGGCAATCAGCCCCAGCATTTT. Translating it yields CSARQGLGNQPQHF.

This clonotype appeared many times. The DNA is omitted, as the CDR3 cannot be located on it reliably, and the CDR3 follows TCRdb's listing. V usage is TRBV7-5 and J usage is TRBJ1-2. TRBV7-5 is deemed a pseudogene. The CDR3 totals 19 residues, both ends included. The CDR3 is CISVPETLNEVGKTYGYTF.

This clonotype has ten or more counts. V gene TRBV10-1 combines with J gene TRBJ1-2; 8 bases are a match to TRBD1. The J segment lost 3 bases and the V segment lost 7 bases, leaving 19 bases of the junction unmatched. The V gene's germline CDR1 is WNHNN and CDR2 SYGVQD (reference sequence). The CDR3 covers 18 residues. The CDR3 DNA follows: TGCGCCAGCAACCGCGGAGCCGGGTGGACAGGGTTCGACTATGGCTACACCTTC. It translates to CASNRGAGWTGFDYGYTF.

This clonotype was seen ten or more times. The chain links TRBV7-2 to TRBJ1-1, with D uncertain. The V gene's germline CDR1 is SGHTA and CDR2 FQGNSA. With 2 bases removed from V and 3 bases from J, the gap between germline ends came to 7 bases. This CDR3 has 13 residues. Here the CDR3 reads CASSLLRDTEAFF. The DNA of the CDR3 is TGTGCCAGCAGCTTATTAAGGGACACTGAAGCTTTCTTT.